This T cell receptor beta chain was obtained from a study of CD8+CD57+ T cells in acquired aplastic anemia. Notes on the study in general: There were over 25 CD8+ CDR3 sequences that occurred in both patients and controls.

In this sample, this clonotype turned up once. The antigen is unknown. All patients picked for sequencing had shown, by flow cytometry, an expansion of CD8+CD57+ cells. Genomic DNA provided the template from which TCR beta VDJ and CDR3 profiles were obtained. TCRdb re-derived calls from the reads in MiXCR, one entry per CDR3 protein. The repertoire holds roughly 500,000 distinct CDR3 sequences, with roughly a third as singletons. V was trimmed by 0 bases and J by 6 bases, leaving 8 bases between them. Germline CDR1 reads MGHRA; CDR2 reads YSYEKL. The CDR3 consists of 14 residues. The receptor was derived from a human donor with aplastic anemia. The specimen was sorted CD4+, CD8+, or CD8+CD57+ T cells (not recorded which) from PBMCs. V gene TRBV4-1 combines with J gene TRBJ2-2; tentative D call: TRBD1 (6 bases). The CDR3 spells CASSQEKGAGELFF. The CDR3, as DNA: TGCGCCAGCAGCCAAGAGAAGGGGGCCGGGGAGCTGTTTTTT.